The sequence of this T cell receptor beta chain was determined in a study of OX40 agonist ivuxolimab in advanced cancers. This table comes from immunoSEQ multiplex PCR, and its TCRdb copy is limited to in-frame clones, with some not included. The repertoire consists of about 73,000 clones, with 80% to 95% occurring once and the leading ten covering approximately 0.55%. The J segment lost 4 bases and the V segment lost 0 bases, leaving 11 bases of the junction unmatched. This CDR3 comprises 17 residues. Per the germline V gene, CDR1 is LGHNA and CDR2 is YSLEER. The rearrangement joins TRBV4-3 to TRBJ2-7; 8 bases line up with TRBD1. Sequences were derived from CD4+ or CD8+ T cells sorted from blood, sampled in a trial of the OX40 agonist ivuxolimab. The source of this sequence is an adult with an advanced solid tumor such as melanoma, head and neck, liver or kidney cancer. CDR3 DNA sequence: TGCGCCAGCAGCCAAGAGGAGTTCCAGGGGGCGAATTACGAGCAGTACTTC. Protein sequence: CASSQEEFQGANYEQYF.